This T cell receptor (beta chain) was recovered during a study of Tregs in tolerant kidney transplant recipients (dated by TCRdb to between 2018 and 2021). Study-level background: Transplants used related donors with nonmyeloablative bone marrow transplantation; mixed chimerism was transient in the human trials. The study used TCRbeta sequencing to identify donor-specific regulatory T cells before combined kidney and bone marrow transplantation, then tracked those cells after transplant. The paper's findings and limits, for the study overall: Because the PCR primers were changed over time for some patients, nucleotide-level comparison could not be performed across the samples from those patients. Expanding Tregs with activated donor B cells appeared to identify the most biologically relevant and donor-specific TCRbeta repertoire. The study was constrained by small patient numbers, and validation of the findings is required in larger populations and under other immunosuppression protocols. In tolerant patients, donor-specific Tregs expanded more than Tregs overall, which suggests antigen-driven rather than nonspecific expansion. Biological reproducibility was not directly assessed, although technical replication error appeared to be minimal.

What the time point label conveys for this sample: blood sample drawn before combined kidney and bone marrow transplant. Thawed PBMCs were FACS-sorted into unstimulated Tregs (CD4+CD25+CD127-), CD4+ non-Tregs (CD4+CD25-), CD4 cells and CD8 cells. Before Treg sorting, thawed PBMCs were rested overnight at 37°C with roughly 180 IU/ml IL-2. Several combined kidney and bone marrow transplant recipients from the ITN036ST trial were included as patients, and samples were available only from these trial subjects. Healthy control blood was processed by Ficoll density gradient to PBMCs and cryopreserved; patient PBMCs were collected before and after transplant. For TCRbeta CDR3 sequencing, genomic DNA from the sorted cells was extracted using the QIAGEN DNeasy Blood and Tissue Kit. High-throughput TCRbeta CDR3 sequencing, including PCR amplification with bias correction and internal controls, was performed commercially through immunoSEQ. From the authors' description of their analysis: Unique productive TCRbeta sequences were defined by CDR3 nucleotide sequence where primers matched, and otherwise by CDR3 amino acid sequence together with Vbeta and Jbeta genes. To correct for sorting error, sequences found in more than one sorted population at a frequency ratio of 2:1 or less were discarded, and the remaining shared sequences were assigned to the population with the higher frequency. A sequence counted as donor-reactive if, in CFSE-low cells, the sequence had a frequency of at least 0.01% and was expanded at least 5-fold compared with unstimulated cells. Jensen-Shannon divergence calculated on the top 100 TCRbeta sequences ranked by frequency was used to measure repertoire divergence. For samples with multiple sequencing runs, sorting error was corrected in each run separately before the runs were combined. The table comes from immuneACCESS by way of TCRdb, which keeps in-frame sequences with V and J called. Part of the clones is missing from these tables; in studies checked, under half for an unresolved V gene and the rest for unknown reasons. That table gives V, J and clone size, and the DNA gave D and trimming. A total of over 50,000 clones appear in this sample, roughly 85% of them only once. The top ten clonotypes cover approximately 2.1% of the sample.

Worth noting for this clone: The specificity of this receptor is unknown. There are no base qualities to consult, and no much larger clone falls within one base.

This sequence originates from a human donor who received a combined kidney and bone marrow transplant. Sequencing was performed on Tregs from blood, taken before the transplant.

The CDR3: CASSYSGGDSNQPQHF. The DNA is TGTGCCAGCAGTTACTCGGGCGGGGATAGCAATCAGCCCCAGCATTTT. The chain is assembled from TRBV6-5 and TRBJ1-5; no D gene can be assigned with confidence. CDR1 is given as MNHEY and CDR2 as SVGAGI, both from the germline V gene. There are 16 amino acids in the CDR3, from cysteine to phenylalanine inclusive. Only the CDR3 region is kept as DNA, spanning 48 bases read in frame from base 1. V was cut back by 0 bases and J by 0 bases, leaving a gap of 9 bases between them.